Following are 14 T cell receptor beta chains from one sample sequenced in a study of cytomegalovirus exposure and HLA in healthy donors. 60 Vbeta and 13 Jbeta primers were used in PCR. Libraries were prepared by immunoSEQ multiplex PCR; TCRdb keeps only in-frame clonotypes and omits some of them. The sample contains 150,000 to 200,000 clones, about 77% of which appear only once. Sample: PBMCs. Every receptor here comes from a young woman in good health and CMV-seropositive.

This clone has only one observation. This rearrangement joins TRBV5-5 to TRBJ2-5, with 9 bases fitting TRBD1. V was pared by 0 bases and J by 7 bases, with 10 bases of the junction left unmatched. CDR1 SGHKS and CDR2 YYEKEE come from the germline V gene (reference sequence). The CDR3 totals 16 residues. CDR3 coding DNA: TGTGCCAGCAGCTTGGCCCCGGGACAGGGATTGGGGACCCAGTACTTC. Translation gives CASSLAPGQGLGTQYF.

V and J are TRBV5-1 and TRBJ2-7; D uncertain. The CDR3 runs 15 residues. CDR1 is SGHRS, CDR2 YFSETQ, per germline. Deletions cut 2 bases from V and 3 bases from J, with 15 bases between. Written as DNA, the CDR3 is TGCGCCAGCAGCTTTATAACAGAGAAATACTACGAGCAGTACTTC. It codes for CASSFITEKYYEQYF.

V usage is TRBV4-2 and J usage is TRBJ1-1, with no clear D. The germline V gene encodes CDR1 LGHNA and CDR2 YNFKEQ. This CDR3 spans 14 amino acids. V was shortened by 2 bases and J by 12 bases, with 19 bases between the two germline ends. CDR3 in DNA: TGTGCCAGCAGCCAACCGACACCTCCCGGGAAGACTTTCTTT. This codes for CASSQPTPPGKTFF.

This chain joins TRBV10-1 and TRBJ2-2, with D perhaps matching TRBD1 (7 bases). Germline CDR1 and CDR2: WNHNN and SYGVQD (reference sequence). This CDR3 is built from 16 residues. V lost 0 bases, J lost 6 bases, and 14 bases lay in between. CDR3 amino acids: CASSESGGGRPGELFF. The CDR3 DNA follows: TGCGCCAGCAGTGAGTCAGGAGGGGGCCGGCCCGGGGAGCTGTTTTTT.

The V call is TRBV5-4, the J call TRBJ1-4; 7 bases map to TRBD1. The CDR3 runs 19 residues. Germline values: CDR1 SGHNT, CDR2 YYREEE (reference sequence). V was clipped by 3 bases and J by 0 bases; unmatched bases: 14. The DNA of the CDR3 is TGTGCCAGCAGCTCTCCCGGGACAGTACTCTTTGCAACTAATGAAAAACTGTTTTTT. This translates into CASSSPGTVLFATNEKLFF.

Concerning this clone: Germline and junction disagree at one end, which may indicate a read error. The chain carries TRBV5-1 and TRBJ2-4; TRBD2 aligns across 7 bases. CDR1 and CDR2 from the germline V gene are SGHRS and YFSETQ. This CDR3 is built from 19 residues. The CDR3 sequence: CASSLHPSGRGVAKNSQYF. DNA for the CDR3: TGCGCCAGCAGCCTCCACCCTAGCGGCCGGGGGGTAGCCAAAAACAGTCAGTACTTC.

The genes are TRBV5-6 and TRBJ1-6; D is perhaps TRBD1 (6 bases). Trimming cost V 4 bases and J 7 bases, with 9 bases left between them. The CDR3 has 13 residues. Per germline, CDR1 SGHDT and CDR2 YYEEEE. CDR3 coding DNA: TGTGCCAGCAGCGGGGGCCGCAATTCACCCCTCCACTTT. Its translation is CASSGGRNSPLHF.

V gene TRBV30 combines with J gene TRBJ2-3; 8 nucleotides match TRBD1. This CDR3 spans 15 amino acids. Unmatched junction bases numbered 7, after V lost 5 bases and J lost 0 bases. Germline V lookup: CDR1 GTSNPN, CDR2 SVGIG (reference sequence). In DNA form, the CDR3 reads TGTGCCTGGGGGGACAGGTCCGTTAGCACAGATACGCAGTATTTT. It yields the protein CAWGDRSVSTDTQYF.

The chain has TRBV2 and TRBJ2-3, with D possibly matching TRBD2 (6 bases). The CDR3 sequence is 14 residues long. V was pared by 7 bases and J by 4 bases, with 15 bases between. Germline V CDR1 and CDR2: SNHLY, FYNNEI. The CDR3 nucleotides read TGTGCCAGCAACTCCGGGACTCCCCCAGATACGCAGTATTTT. It translates to CASNSGTPPDTQYF.

The V call is TRBV5-1, the J call TRBJ1-1; 7 bases match TRBD1. The CDR3 loop spans 15 amino acids. The V gene's germline CDR1 is SGHRS and CDR2 YFSETQ. With V trimmed by 4 bases and J by 3 bases, 9 bases remained unmatched. CDR3 amino acids: CASSHRTGADTEAFF. The DNA for the CDR3 is TGCGCCAGCAGCCATCGTACAGGGGCGGACACTGAAGCTTTCTTT.

The rearrangement links TRBV7-2 to TRBJ2-7; D is perhaps TRBD1 (6 bases). V lost 3 bases, J lost 6 bases, and 18 bases lay in between. Germline lookup yields CDR1 SGHTA and CDR2 FQGNSA. The CDR3 covers 15 residues. In DNA, the CDR3 is TGTGCCAGCAGCTTTAGGACAGAAGTCGAAGGCGAGCAGTACTTC. Translated, it gives CASSFRTEVEGEQYF. Variable domain in full (rest from reference TRBV7-2 and TRBJ2-7): GAGVSQSPSNKVTEKGKDVELRCDPISGHTALYWYRQSLGQGLEFLIYFQGNSAPDKSGLPSDRFSAERTGGSVSTLTIQRTQQEDSAVYLCASSFRTEVEGEQYFGPGTRLTVT.

The rearrangement links TRBV11-3 to TRBJ1-6; 9 bases fit TRBD1. The CDR3 runs to 15 residues. CDR1 and CDR2 from the germline V gene are SGHNT and YENEEA. Trimming at V came to 5 bases and at J to 7 bases, leaving 6 bases not matched to a gene. The CDR3: CASSRWDRDNSPLHF. The CDR3 DNA follows: TGTGCCAGCAGCCGGTGGGACAGGGACAATTCACCCCTCCACTTT.

V usage is TRBV2 and J usage is TRBJ2-7, with a tentative D call TRBD1 (6 bases). The CDR3 consists of 12 residues. The V gene's germline CDR1 is SNHLY and CDR2 FYNNEI. Between the trimmed V and J ends, which lost 5 bases and 6 bases, there was a span of 11 bases. CDR3 nucleotide sequence: TGTGCCAGCAGTTTGGACAGTCCCGAGCAGTACTTC. The encoded protein is CASSLDSPEQYF.

J is TRBJ2-7 and V is TRBV27; D is unclear. V lost 8 bases and J lost 0, with 11 bases in between. In germline, CDR1 is MNHEY, CDR2 SMNVEV (reference sequence). CDR3 length equals 13 residues. CDR3 loop: CASRVSSSYEQYF. For the CDR3, the DNA is TGTGCCAGCCGGGTCTCCAGCTCCTACGAGCAGTACTTC.